Detailed here is one T cell receptor beta chain. The antigen is undetermined. TCRdb's table, derived via immunoSEQ multiplex PCR, lists solely in-frame clones and lacks some. Here the sample spans more than 2,000,000 clones, approximately 93% being singletons. This entry belongs to a study of shared clonotypes between healthy human individuals. Notes on the study in general: Non-shared clonotypes were found to have lower generation probabilities than the clonotypes that were shared by all four of the sorted-subset donors.

In the CD4+ fraction, cells were divided into CD45RA+ naive and CD45RA-negative memory subsets. Looked up from germline, CDR1 is LNHDA and CDR2 is SQIVND (reference sequence). V dropped 5 bases and J dropped 12; count of bases not matched to a gene: 5. CDR3 size: 12 residues. Material: naive CD4+ T cells from PBMCs. Subset here: CD45RA+ positively selected. This TCR derives from a man between 18 and 35 years old in good health. Some clones in this sample may be carry-over from other donors' samples. The chain is built from TRBV19 and TRBJ2-1; 9 bases map to TRBD2. Here the CDR3 DNA reads TGTGCCAGTAGTGTGTGGCGGGGGGGGCAGTTCTTC. Its protein product is CASSVWRGGQFF.